This passage covers 30 T cell receptor beta chains from one sample sequenced in a study of T cells in women clearing cervical HPV infection. Clones were sequenced by immunoSEQ multiplex PCR, and TCRdb holds only the in-frame ones, with some missing. In all, the sample yields roughly 38,000 clones. The sample was blood buffy coat. These receptor sequences come from a woman aged 18-69 years with a cervical HPV16 infection that either progressed to CIN3+ or cleared (not recorded which).

As to this clone: The read is 3 residues too short to cover the CDR3 end, so that end is filled in from the germline J gene. The chain links TRBV20-1 to TRBJ1-2, with 7 nucleotides matching TRBD1. The V gene's germline CDR1 is DFQATT and CDR2 SNEGSKA (reference sequence). This CDR3 comprises 14 residues. CDR3 DNA, as far as it was read: TGCAGTGCTCGGGTGACAGGGTTAGGATGGGGC. It encodes CSARVTGLGWG. The complete CDR3 reads CSARVTGLGWGYTF.

About this clone: Compared with germline, one end of the junction differs, possibly owing to a read error. The read finishes 3 residues shy of the CDR3 end, and the germline J gene is used to complete it. Other DNA sequences of this sample code for an identical CDR3. The chain links TRBV29-1 to TRBJ1-3, with D possibly being TRBD1 (5 bases). CDR1 is SQVTM, CDR2 ANQGSEA, per germline. The CDR3 extends over 14 amino acids. CDR3 in amino acids: CSTRSQGAGNTIYF. CDR3 bases read: TGCAGCACTCGCAGTCAGGGAGCTGGAAACACA.

About this clone itself: At one end, the junction sequence differs from germline, possibly due to a read error. CDR3: CASSLGQGRTDTQYF. The covered CDR3 bases are TGCGCCAGCAGTTTGGGACAGGGCCGCACAGATACG. The chain combines TRBV5-1 with TRBJ2-3; 9 positions match TRBD1. The CDR3 end falls 3 residues outside the read, so it is completed with the germline J gene. CDR1 is SGHRS, CDR2 YFSETQ, per germline. This CDR3 spans 15 amino acids. Full variable domain (outside the CDR3, taken from reference TRBV5-1 and TRBJ2-3): KAGVTQTPRYLIKTRGQQVTLSCSPISGHRSVSWYQQTPGQGLQFLFEYFSETQRNKGNFPGRFSGRQFSNSRSEMNVSTLELGDSALYLCASSLGQGRTDTQYFGPGTRLTVL.

A note on this clone: The read ends 3 residues shy of where the CDR3 ends; the end is completed using the germline J gene. V is TRBV10-3 and J is TRBJ1-1, with D possibly matching TRBD1 (5 bases). Trimming removed 6 bases at V and 1 base at J, with 9 bases between. Per germline, CDR1 ENHRY and CDR2 SYGVKD. CDR3 size: 13 residues. Here the CDR3 reads CAIRVTENTEAFF. CDR3 DNA (partial): TGTGCCATCAGGGTGACAGAGAACACTGAA.

In the case of this clone: The CDR3 end is not reached by the read, which stops 3 residues before it; the germline J gene fills it in. V gene TRBV5-1 combines with J gene TRBJ2-1, with D uncertain. This CDR3 is built from 15 residues. Germline V CDR1 and CDR2: SGHRS, YFSETQ. V was trimmed by 0 bases and J by 6 bases, leaving 13 bases between them. The CDR3 protein is CASSLGGLLRNEQFF. The sequenced part of the CDR3 DNA is TGCGCCAGCAGCTTGGGCGGCCTACTACGCAATGAG.

As to this clone: One junction end disagrees with the germline gene, perhaps due to a read error. From the germline J gene comes the end of the CDR3, since the read stops 3 residues before it. The genes are TRBV11-2 and TRBJ2-5, with 7 bases identical to TRBD1. There are 13 residues in the CDR3. Per the germline V gene, CDR1 is SGHAT and CDR2 is FQNNGV. The covered CDR3 bases are TGTGCCGGCAGCCCGGGACAGCAAGAGACC. Its protein is CAGSPGQQET. The whole CDR3 protein is CAGSPGQQETQYF.

Measured by frequency, this clone is medium-sized. The read terminates 3 residues before the CDR3 end, so the remaining end is supplied by the germline J gene. Additional DNA sequences in this sample encode the identical CDR3. This sequence joins TRBV5-1 and TRBJ1-1; weak D call: TRBD1 (6 bases). Germline lookup yields CDR1 SGHRS and CDR2 YFSETQ. The CDR3 is 14 amino acids. Between the trimmed V and J ends, which lost 1 base and 0 bases, there was a span of 7 bases. The covered CDR3 bases are TGCGCCAGCAGCTTGCAGGGGATGAACACTGAA. Amino acid sequence: CASSLQGMNTE. The full CDR3 protein is CASSLQGMNTEAFF.

Details on this clone: The read falls 3 residues short of the CDR3 end, and the missing part is taken from the germline J gene. The chain uses TRBV20-1 and TRBJ2-1, with 14 nucleotides matching TRBD2. This CDR3 has 15 residues. The V gene's germline CDR1 is DFQATT and CDR2 SNEGSKA (reference sequence). J was trimmed by 9 bases and V by 5 bases; bases with no gene match: 9. CDR3 loop: CSAGGLAGESGEQFF. CDR3 DNA (partial): TGCAGTGCTGGGGGACTAGCGGGGGAGTCGGGTGAG.

A remark on this clone: Read data end 3 residues before the CDR3 end; the end is taken from the germline J gene. V and J are TRBV2 and TRBJ2-7; 11 bases line up with TRBD2. V gave up 6 bases and J gave up 0 bases; unmatched junction bases: 10. The CDR3 covers 17 residues. CDR1 SNHLY and CDR2 FYNNEI come from the germline V gene. Incomplete CDR3 DNA: TGTGCCAGCAGGCGGGGACTAGCGGCCCCGGGCTCCTACGAG. Translating gives CASRRGLAAPGSYE. The full CDR3 protein is CASRRGLAAPGSYEQYF.

The CDR3 is CASQGAEEKLFF. The DNA read from the CDR3 is TGCGCCAGCCAGGGCGCGGAGGAAAAA. The gene calls are TRBV5-1 and TRBJ1-4, with a possible D match to TRBD1 (5 bases). Sequencing ends 3 residues short of the CDR3 end; the germline J gene provides the rest. V was trimmed by 7 bases and J by 8 bases, leaving 12 bases between them. Per germline, CDR1 SGHRS and CDR2 YFSETQ. This CDR3 spans 12 amino acids.

A word on this clone: The CDR3 end lies 3 residues beyond the end of the read and is filled in from the germline J gene. The chain combines TRBV5-1 with TRBJ1-2; TRBD1 might be the D (5 bases). The ends were cut back, 3 bases at V and 3 bases at J, with 9 bases in the middle. This CDR3 contains 13 residues. Germline CDR1 is SGHRS and CDR2 is YFSETQ. CDR3 sequence reads: CASSYGDYYGYTF. CDR3 DNA (partial): TGCGCCAGCAGCTACGGGGACTACTATGGC.

A note on this clone: The DNA ends 3 residues before the CDR3 does, and the rest of the CDR3 is filled in from the germline J gene. The chain links TRBV19 to TRBJ2-6, with TRBD1 matching over 9 bases. V gave up 0 bases and J gave up 1 base; unmatched junction bases: 7. Germline V CDR1 and CDR2: LNHDA, SQIVND (reference sequence). The CDR3 is made up of 19 amino acids. The DNA read from the CDR3 is TGTGCCAGTAGTATAGACCCGGACAGGGGAACGTCTGGGGCCAACGTC. It yields the protein CASSIDPDRGTSGANV. The whole CDR3 reads CASSIDPDRGTSGANVLTF.

In regard to this clone: The read stops 3 residues short of the end of the CDR3; the missing end is completed from the germline J gene. V usage is TRBV19 and J usage is TRBJ2-7; 7 bases match TRBD1. Germline CDR1 reads LNHDA; CDR2 reads SQIVND (reference sequence). CDR3 length: 14 residues. V gave up 3 bases and J gave up 5 bases; unmatched junction bases: 7. This CDR3 reads CASSMTGTLHEQYF. The CDR3 DNA, read in part, is TGTGCCAGTAGTATGACAGGGACCCTCCACGAG.

Regarding this clone: Coverage ceases 3 residues before the CDR3 finishes, and the germline J gene fills in the end. The rearrangement links TRBV19 to TRBJ2-2; D unclear. The CDR3 spans 13 residues. Germline CDR1 is LNHDA and CDR2 is SQIVND (reference sequence). The CDR3 DNA, read in part, is TGTGCCAGTAGTATGGTCACTAATGAAAAG. Protein sequence: CASSMVTNEK. The whole CDR3 sequence reads CASSMVTNEKLFF.

Regarding this clone: Read data end 3 residues before the CDR3 end; the end is taken from the germline J gene. This chain uses TRBV20-1 with TRBJ2-2; tentative D call: TRBD1 (5 bases). The germline V gene has CDR1 DFQATT and CDR2 SNEGSKA (reference sequence). This CDR3 has 13 residues. This CDR3 reads CSAEGHPNSPLFF. The DNA read from the CDR3 is TGCAGTGCTGAAGGACATCCTAATTCACCG.

Of note for this clone: The read ends 3 residues early relative to the CDR3; the germline J gene fills the gap. The chain links TRBV5-1 to TRBJ2-3, with D tentatively TRBD1 (5 bases). The V gene lost 5 bases and the J gene lost 3 bases, with 16 bases spanning the gap. The CDR3 extends over 15 amino acids. Germline V gives CDR1 SGHRS, CDR2 YFSETQ. Incomplete CDR3 DNA: TGCGCCAGCAGGAGCGTCGAAGGGGTAACAGATACG. Translating it yields CASRSVEGVTDT. The CDR3, in full, reads CASRSVEGVTDTQYF. Based on the CDR3 plus reference TRBV5-1 and TRBJ2-3, the full variable domain is KAGVTQTPRYLIKTRGQQVTLSCSPISGHRSVSWYQQTPGQGLQFLFEYFSETQRNKGNFPGRFSGRQFSNSRSEMNVSTLELGDSALYLCASRSVEGVTDTQYFGPGTRLTVL.

As concerns this clone: The read ends 3 residues early relative to the CDR3; the germline J gene fills the gap. V and J are TRBV5-1 and TRBJ2-2; no reliable D call. The CDR3 sequence is 15 residues long. The germline CDR1 and CDR2 sequences are SGHRS and YFSETQ. The CDR3 is CASSPTGATNEKLFF. The CDR3 bases that were read are TGCGCCAGCAGCCCGACCGGTGCAACTAATGAAAAG.

A word on this clone: From the germline J gene comes the end of the CDR3, since the read stops 3 residues before it. The chain recombines TRBV19 with TRBJ1-6; 8 nucleotides agree with TRBD1. The CDR3 spans 14 residues. Germline V gives CDR1 LNHDA, CDR2 SQIVND (reference sequence). Trimming took 7 bases from V and 8 from J; bases not matched to a gene: 7. The chain's CDR3 is CASTRTGTDSPLHF. The part of the CDR3 DNA that was read is TGTGCCAGTACCCGGACAGGGACCGATTCACCC. Together with reference TRBV19 and TRBJ1-6, the CDR3 gives the full variable domain: DGGITQSPKYLFRKEGQNVTLSCEQNLNHDAMYWYRQDPGQGLRLIYYSQIVNDFQKGDIAEGYSVSREKKESFPLTVTSAQKNPTAFYLCASTRTGTDSPLHFGNGTRLTVT.

In the case of this clone: The sequence runs out 3 residues before the end of the CDR3; the remainder is reconstructed from the germline J gene. The V gene is TRBV28, the J gene TRBJ2-7; D remains ambiguous. The germline V and J ends were trimmed by 8 bases and 1 base, with 12 bases remaining between them. The CDR3 consists of 13 residues. Germline V CDR1 and CDR2: MDHEN, SYDVKM. The CDR3 DNA, read in part, is TGTGCCAGCGCCCCACAGTTATCCTACGAG. It translates to CASAPQLSYE. The CDR3 as a whole reads CASAPQLSYEQYF.

Comments on this clone: From the germline J gene comes the end of the CDR3, since the read stops 3 residues before it. The chain combines TRBV5-6 with TRBJ1-2; D remains ambiguous. CDR3 length: 15 residues. V was pared by 1 base and J by 1 base, with 11 bases between. Germline V gene lookup returns CDR1 SGHDT and CDR2 YYEEEE. CDR3 in amino acids: CASSLIAGDNYGYTF. CDR3 DNA (partial): TGTGCCAGCAGCTTGATCGCAGGTGATAACTATGGC.

About this clone itself: The read halts 3 residues ahead of the CDR3 end, with the missing end drawn from the germline J gene. J is TRBJ1-2 and V is TRBV7-9; no clear D gene. Germline CDR1 reads SEHNR; CDR2 reads FQNEAQ (reference sequence). CDR3 length: 14 residues. CDR3 bases read: TGTGCCAGCAGCTTAGATCTAGCGGGTGGCGAC. Protein product: CASSLDLAGGD. The complete CDR3 reads CASSLDLAGGDYTF.

The CDR3 spells CASSEQGLNTEAFF. Incomplete CDR3 DNA: TGTGCCAGCAGTGAACAGGGTCTGAACACTGAA. The V call is TRBV2, the J call TRBJ1-1, with D maybe TRBD1 (5 bases). The observed sequence ends 3 residues before the CDR3 terminus, with the missing tail filled in from the germline J gene. The CDR3 spans 14 residues. The germline V and J ends were trimmed by 2 bases and 0 bases, with 7 bases remaining between them. Germline CDR1 and CDR2: SNHLY and FYNNEI. Looking up the rest from reference TRBV2 and TRBJ1-1 gives the full variable domain: EPEVTQTPSHQVTQMGQEVILRCVPISNHLYFYWYRQILGQKVEFLVSFYNNEISEKSEIFDDQFSVERPDGSNFTLKIRSTKLEDSAMYFCASSEQGLNTEAFFGQGTRLTVV.

On this clone: The read ends 3 residues shy of where the CDR3 ends; the end is completed using the germline J gene. The chain links TRBV5-1 to TRBJ2-6, with D unresolved. The V and J ends lost 1 base and 0 bases respectively, with 8 bases between them. Germline CDR1 reads SGHRS; CDR2 reads YFSETQ. There are 16 residues in the CDR3. CDR3 bases read: TGCGCCAGCAGCTTGTCCGTCGGCTCTGGGGCCAACGTC. Its translation is CASSLSVGSGANV. The CDR3 in its entirety is CASSLSVGSGANVLTF.

Note on this clone: Sequencing ends 3 residues short of the CDR3 end; the germline J gene provides the rest. V and J are TRBV5-1 and TRBJ2-1; 15 bases map to TRBD2. Germline V CDR1 and CDR2: SGHRS, YFSETQ. CDR3 size: 17 residues. Trimming cost V 4 bases and J 8 bases; bases outside gene matches: 10. The CDR3 DNA, read in part, is TGCGCCAGCAGCAGGGGGACCGGGACTAGCGGGGGGTATGAG. Translated: CASSRGTGTSGGYE. The CDR3 reads in full as CASSRGTGTSGGYEQFF.

As to this clone: From the germline J gene comes the end of the CDR3, since the read stops 3 residues before it. V and J are TRBV2 and TRBJ2-1; D is possibly TRBD1 (6 bases). This CDR3 comprises 13 residues. Trimming took off 5 bases at V and 8 bases at J, with 13 bases between the two ends. Per the germline V gene, CDR1 is SNHLY and CDR2 is FYNNEI. The part of the CDR3 DNA that was read is TGTGCCAGCAGTCCCACAGGGTTTGATGAG. Its protein product is CASSPTGFDE. The complete CDR3 protein is CASSPTGFDEQFF.

A remark on this clone: The missing CDR3 end, 3 residues past where the read stops, is filled in from the germline J gene. This rearrangement joins TRBV20-1 to TRBJ1-2; the D gene is possibly TRBD1 (5 bases). The CDR3 extends over 11 amino acids. Trimming shortened V by 5 bases and J by 4 bases, and 8 bases separated the two germline ends. Germline CDR1 reads DFQATT; CDR2 reads SNEGSKA (reference sequence). The CDR3 loop reads CSAADSYGYTF. The CDR3 DNA, read in part, is TGCAGTGCTGCCGACAGCTATGGC.

With respect to this clone: The CDR3 end lies 3 residues beyond the end of the read and is filled in from the germline J gene. Within the sample, other DNA sequences also encode this same CDR3. The chain employs TRBV7-2 and TRBJ2-3; D possibly corresponds to TRBD2 (6 bases). Trimming left V 3 bases short and J 0 bases short, with 10 bases between. This CDR3 is built from 15 residues. The germline gives CDR1 SGHTA, CDR2 FQGNSA. CDR3 region: CASSFPGGSTDTQYF. The CDR3 DNA, read in part, is TGTGCCAGCAGCTTCCCTGGGGGGAGCACAGATACG.

Concerning this clone itself: The read finishes 3 residues shy of the CDR3 end, and the germline J gene is used to complete it. The chain employs TRBV30 and TRBJ2-2; possibly TRBD2 for D (5 bases). The V gene lost 2 bases and the J gene lost 8 bases, with 12 bases spanning the gap. CDR1 and CDR2 (germline): GTSNPN, SVGIG (reference sequence). The CDR3 has 13 residues. The CDR3: CAWSPGVEGELFF. CDR3 DNA, as far as it was read: TGTGCCTGGAGTCCCGGGGTAGAAGGGGAG.

As concerns this clone: The read halts 3 residues ahead of the CDR3 end, with the missing end drawn from the germline J gene. The genes are TRBV20-1 and TRBJ2-3, with D perhaps matching TRBD2 (5 bases). V gave up 0 bases and J gave up 7 bases, with 14 bases separating them. Germline CDR1 and CDR2: DFQATT and SNEGSKA (reference sequence). The CDR3 runs to 14 residues. The CDR3 DNA, read in part, is TGCAGTGCTAGAGATATCACTAGTGCGCATACG. This codes for CSARDITSAHT. From start to end, the CDR3 is CSARDITSAHTQYF.

Notes on this clone: The CDR3 end falls 3 residues outside the read, so it is completed with the germline J gene. V is TRBV2 and J is TRBJ1-1; possible D gene TRBD1, 5 bases. The CDR3 has 13 residues. The V gene lost 8 bases and the J gene lost 5 bases, with 15 bases spanning the gap. Germline V gives CDR1 SNHLY, CDR2 FYNNEI. The CDR3 spells CASLALRDTEAFF. The covered CDR3 bases are TGTGCCAGCCTTGCACTCAGGGATACTGAA.